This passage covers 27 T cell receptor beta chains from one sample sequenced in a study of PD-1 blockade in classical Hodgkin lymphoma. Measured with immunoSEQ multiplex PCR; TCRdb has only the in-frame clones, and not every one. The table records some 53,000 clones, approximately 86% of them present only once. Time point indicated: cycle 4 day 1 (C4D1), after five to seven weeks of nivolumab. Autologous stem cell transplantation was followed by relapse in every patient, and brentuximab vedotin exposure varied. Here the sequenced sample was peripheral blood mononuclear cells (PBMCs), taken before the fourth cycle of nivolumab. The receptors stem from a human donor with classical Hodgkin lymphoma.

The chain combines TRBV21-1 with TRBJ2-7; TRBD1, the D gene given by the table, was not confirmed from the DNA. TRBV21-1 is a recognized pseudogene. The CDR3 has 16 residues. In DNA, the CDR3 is TGTGCCAGCACCAGGGACAGGGTGGCTACCTCCTACGAGCAGTACTTC. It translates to CASTRDRVATSYEQYF.

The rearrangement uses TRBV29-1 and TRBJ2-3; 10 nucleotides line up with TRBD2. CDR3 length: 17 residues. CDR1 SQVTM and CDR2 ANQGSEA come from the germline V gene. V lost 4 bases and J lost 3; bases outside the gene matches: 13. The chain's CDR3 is CSVVPVGLAGVTDTQYF. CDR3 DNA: TGCAGCGTTGTACCGGTAGGGCTAGCGGGAGTAACAGATACGCAGTATTTT.

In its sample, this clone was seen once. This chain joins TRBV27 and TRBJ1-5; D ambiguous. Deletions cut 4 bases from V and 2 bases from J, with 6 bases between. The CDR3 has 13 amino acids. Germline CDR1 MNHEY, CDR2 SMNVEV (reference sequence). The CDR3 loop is CASSWAGNQPQHF. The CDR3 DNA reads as TGTGCCAGCAGTTGGGCAGGCAATCAGCCCCAGCATTTT.

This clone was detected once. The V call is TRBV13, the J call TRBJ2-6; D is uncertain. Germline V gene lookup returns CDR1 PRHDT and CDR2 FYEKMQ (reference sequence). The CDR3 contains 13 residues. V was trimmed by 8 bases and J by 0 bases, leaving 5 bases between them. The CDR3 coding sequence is TGTGCCAGCCACATCTCTGGGGCCAACGTCCTGACTTTC. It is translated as CASHISGANVLTF.

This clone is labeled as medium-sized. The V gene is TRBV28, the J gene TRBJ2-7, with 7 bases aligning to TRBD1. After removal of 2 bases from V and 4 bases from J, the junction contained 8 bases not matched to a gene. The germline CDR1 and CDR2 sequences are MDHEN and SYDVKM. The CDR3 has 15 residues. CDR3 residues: CASSLDEQGRYEQYF. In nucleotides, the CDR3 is TGTGCCAGCAGTTTAGACGAACAGGGGCGATACGAGCAGTACTTC.

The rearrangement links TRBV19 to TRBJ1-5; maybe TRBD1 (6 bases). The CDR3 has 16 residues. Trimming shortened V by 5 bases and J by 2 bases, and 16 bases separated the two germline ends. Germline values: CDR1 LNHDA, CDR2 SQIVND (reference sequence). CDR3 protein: CASSLTGNHGNQPQHF. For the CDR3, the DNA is TGTGCCAGTAGTCTTACAGGGAATCACGGCAATCAGCCCCAGCATTTT.

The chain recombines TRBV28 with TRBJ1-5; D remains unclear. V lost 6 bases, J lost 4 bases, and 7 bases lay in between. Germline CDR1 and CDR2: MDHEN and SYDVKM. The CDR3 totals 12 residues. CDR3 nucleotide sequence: TGTGCCAGCAGGGTGCTTAATCAGCCCCAGCATTTT. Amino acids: CASRVLNQPQHF. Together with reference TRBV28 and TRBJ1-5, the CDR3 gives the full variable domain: DVKVTQSSRYLVKRTGEKVFLECVQDMDHENMFWYRQDPGLGLRLIYFSYDVKMKEKGDIPEGYSVSREKKERFSLILESASTNQTSMYLCASRVLNQPQHFGDGTRLSIL.

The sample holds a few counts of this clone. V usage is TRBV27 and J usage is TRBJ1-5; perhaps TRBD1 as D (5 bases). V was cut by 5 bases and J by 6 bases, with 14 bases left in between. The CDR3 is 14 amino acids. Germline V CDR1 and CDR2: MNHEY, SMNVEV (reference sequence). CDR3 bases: TGTGCCAGCAGTCACCGCGGGGGGAGTCAGCCCCAGCATTTT. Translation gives CASSHRGGSQPQHF.

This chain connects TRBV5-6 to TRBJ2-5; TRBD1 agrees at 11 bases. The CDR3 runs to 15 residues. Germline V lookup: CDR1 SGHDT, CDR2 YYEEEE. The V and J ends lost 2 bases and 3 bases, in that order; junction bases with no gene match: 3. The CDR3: CASSFGDRGEETQYF. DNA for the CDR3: TGTGCCAGCAGCTTCGGGGACAGGGGGGAAGAGACCCAGTACTTC.

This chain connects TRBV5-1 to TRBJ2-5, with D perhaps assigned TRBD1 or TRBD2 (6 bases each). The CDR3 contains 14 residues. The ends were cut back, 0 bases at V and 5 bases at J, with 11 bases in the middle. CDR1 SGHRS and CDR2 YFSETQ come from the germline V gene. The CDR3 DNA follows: TGCGCCAGCAGCTTGGACAGGGCGGGGGAGACCCAGTACTTC. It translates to CASSLDRAGETQYF.

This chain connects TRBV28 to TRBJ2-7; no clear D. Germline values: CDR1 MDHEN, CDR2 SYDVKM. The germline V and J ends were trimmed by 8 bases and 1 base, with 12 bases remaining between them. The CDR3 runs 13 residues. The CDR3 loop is CASSPIDSYEQYF. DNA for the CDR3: TGTGCCAGCTCCCCCATCGATTCCTACGAGCAGTACTTC.

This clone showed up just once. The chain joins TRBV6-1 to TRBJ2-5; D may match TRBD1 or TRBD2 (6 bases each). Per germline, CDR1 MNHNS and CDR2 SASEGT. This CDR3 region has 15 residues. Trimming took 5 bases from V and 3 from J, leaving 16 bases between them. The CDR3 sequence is CASSPRWGAEETQYF. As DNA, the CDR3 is TGTGCCAGCAGTCCGCGTTGGGGGGCCGAAGAGACCCAGTACTTC.

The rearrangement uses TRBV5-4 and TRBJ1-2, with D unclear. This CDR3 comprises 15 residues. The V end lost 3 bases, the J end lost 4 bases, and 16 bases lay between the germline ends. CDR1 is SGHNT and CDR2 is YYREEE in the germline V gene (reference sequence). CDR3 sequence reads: CASSSPGSRLYGYTF. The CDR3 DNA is TGTGCCAGCAGCTCCCCCGGTAGCCGCCTCTATGGCTACACCTTC.

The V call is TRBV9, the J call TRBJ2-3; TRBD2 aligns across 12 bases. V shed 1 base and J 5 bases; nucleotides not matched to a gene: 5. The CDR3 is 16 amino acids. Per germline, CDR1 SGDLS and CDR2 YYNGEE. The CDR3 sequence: CASSVLAGGRGDTQYF. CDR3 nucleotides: TGTGCCAGCAGCGTACTAGCGGGGGGGCGAGGAGATACGCAGTATTTT.

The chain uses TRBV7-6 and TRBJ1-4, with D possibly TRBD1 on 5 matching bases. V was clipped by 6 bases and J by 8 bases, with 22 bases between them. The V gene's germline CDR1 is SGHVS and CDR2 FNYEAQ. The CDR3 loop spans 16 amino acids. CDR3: CASSLESVGPIEKLFF. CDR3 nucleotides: TGTGCCAGCAGTCTGGAGTCCGTGGGACCCATAGAAAAACTGTTTTTT.

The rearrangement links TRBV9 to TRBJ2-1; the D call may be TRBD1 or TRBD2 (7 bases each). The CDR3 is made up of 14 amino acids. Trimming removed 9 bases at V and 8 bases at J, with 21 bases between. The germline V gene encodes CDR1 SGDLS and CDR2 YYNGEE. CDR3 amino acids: CATNPGGAWHEQFF. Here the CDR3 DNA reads TGTGCCACCAACCCAGGGGGGGCTTGGCATGAGCAGTTCTTC.

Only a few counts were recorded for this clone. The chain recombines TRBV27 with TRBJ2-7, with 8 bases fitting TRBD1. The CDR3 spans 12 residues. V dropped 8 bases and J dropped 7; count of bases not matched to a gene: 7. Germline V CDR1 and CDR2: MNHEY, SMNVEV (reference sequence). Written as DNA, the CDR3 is TGTGCCAGCGGCGGACAGGGCCGTGAGCAGTACTTC. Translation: CASGGQGREQYF.

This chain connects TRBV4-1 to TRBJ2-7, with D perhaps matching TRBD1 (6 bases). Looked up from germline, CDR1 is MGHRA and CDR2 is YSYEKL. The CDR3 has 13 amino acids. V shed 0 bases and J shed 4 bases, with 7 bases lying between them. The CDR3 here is CASSQEGGYEQYF. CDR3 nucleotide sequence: TGCGCCAGCAGCCAAGAAGGGGGTTACGAGCAGTACTTC.

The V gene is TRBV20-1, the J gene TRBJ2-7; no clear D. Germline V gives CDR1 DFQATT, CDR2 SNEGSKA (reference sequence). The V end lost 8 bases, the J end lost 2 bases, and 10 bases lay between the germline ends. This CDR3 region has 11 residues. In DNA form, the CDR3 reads TGCAGTACCGACACCACCTACGAGCAGTACTTC. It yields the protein CSTDTTYEQYF.

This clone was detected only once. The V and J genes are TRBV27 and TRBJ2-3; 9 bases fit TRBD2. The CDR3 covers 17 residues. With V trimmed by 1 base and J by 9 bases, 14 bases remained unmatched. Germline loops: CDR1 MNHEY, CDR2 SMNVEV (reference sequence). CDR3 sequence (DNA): TGTGCCAGCAGTTTATGGGGGCCTAGGGGGCGGGAGGGGACGCAGTATTTT. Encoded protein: CASSLWGPRGREGTQYF.

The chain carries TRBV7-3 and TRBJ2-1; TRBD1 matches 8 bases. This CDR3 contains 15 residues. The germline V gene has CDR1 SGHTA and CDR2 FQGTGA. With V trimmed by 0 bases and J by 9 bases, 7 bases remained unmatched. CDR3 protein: CASSLTSDRDVEQFF. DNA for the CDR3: TGTGCCAGCAGCTTAACGTCGGACAGGGATGTTGAGCAGTTCTTC.

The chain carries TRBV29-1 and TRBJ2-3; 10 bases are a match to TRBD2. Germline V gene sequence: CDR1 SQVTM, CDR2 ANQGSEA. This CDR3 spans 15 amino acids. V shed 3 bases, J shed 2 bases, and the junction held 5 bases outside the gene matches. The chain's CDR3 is CSVDRTSGLTDTQYF. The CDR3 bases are TGCAGCGTTGACCGGACTAGCGGTCTCACAGATACGCAGTATTTT.

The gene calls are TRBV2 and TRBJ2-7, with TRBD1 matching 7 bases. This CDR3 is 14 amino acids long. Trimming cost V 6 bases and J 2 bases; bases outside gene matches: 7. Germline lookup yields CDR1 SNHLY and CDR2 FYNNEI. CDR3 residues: CASSRGGSPYEQYF. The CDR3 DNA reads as TGTGCCAGCAGCCGAGGGGGCTCTCCCTACGAGCAGTACTTC. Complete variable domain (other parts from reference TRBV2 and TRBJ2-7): EPEVTQTPSHQVTQMGQEVILRCVPISNHLYFYWYRQILGQKVEFLVSFYNNEISEKSEIFDDQFSVERPDGSNFTLKIRSTKLEDSAMYFCASSRGGSPYEQYFGPGTRLTVT.

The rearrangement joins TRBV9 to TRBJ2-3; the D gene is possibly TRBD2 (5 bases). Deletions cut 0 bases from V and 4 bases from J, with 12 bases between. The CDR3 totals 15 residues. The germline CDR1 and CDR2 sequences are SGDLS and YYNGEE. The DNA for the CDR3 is TGTGCCAGCAGCGTAGGGGGTGGGAGTGCAGATACGCAGTATTTT. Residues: CASSVGGGSADTQYF.

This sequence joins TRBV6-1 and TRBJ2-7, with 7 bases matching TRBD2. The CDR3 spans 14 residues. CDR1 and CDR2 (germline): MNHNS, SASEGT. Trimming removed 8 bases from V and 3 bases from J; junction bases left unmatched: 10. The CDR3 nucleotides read TGTGCCAGCGCCGCCCGGTGGGGGGGCTACGAGCAGTACTTC. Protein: CASAARWGGYEQYF.

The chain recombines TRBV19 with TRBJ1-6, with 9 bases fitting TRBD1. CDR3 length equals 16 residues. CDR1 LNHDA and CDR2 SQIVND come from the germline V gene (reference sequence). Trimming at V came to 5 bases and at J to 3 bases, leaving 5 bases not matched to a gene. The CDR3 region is CASSGRDRDYNSPLHF. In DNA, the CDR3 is TGTGCCAGTAGTGGTCGGGACAGGGACTATAATTCACCCCTCCACTTT. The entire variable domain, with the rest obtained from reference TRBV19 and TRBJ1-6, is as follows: DGGITQSPKYLFRKEGQNVTLSCEQNLNHDAMYWYRQDPGQGLRLIYYSQIVNDFQKGDIAEGYSVSREKKESFPLTVTSAQKNPTAFYLCASSGRDRDYNSPLHFGNGTRLTVT.

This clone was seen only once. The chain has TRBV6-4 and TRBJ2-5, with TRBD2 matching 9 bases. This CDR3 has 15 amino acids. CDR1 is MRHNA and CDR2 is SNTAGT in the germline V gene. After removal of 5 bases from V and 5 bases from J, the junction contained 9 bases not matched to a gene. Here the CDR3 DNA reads TGTGCCAGCAGTCTTGAGGCGGGAGGGACCGAGACCCAGTACTTC. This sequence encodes CASSLEAGGTETQYF.